This TCR beta chain was recorded in a study of CD8 T cells in Susac syndrome. As for the study in general: At the time their blood was drawn, patients with Susac syndrome were either therapy-naive, on corticosteroids (with some of them also receiving intravenous immunoglobulin), or on intravenous immunoglobulin alone.

RNA in amounts of roughly 0.5 to 1 ug was reverse transcribed with random hexamers. TCRdb redid the calling of the immunoSEQ multiplex PCR reads with MiXCR, one entry per CDR3 protein. The sample has fewer than 85,000 distinct CDR3 sequences, 95% seen once. Patients with Susac syndrome fulfilled recently defined diagnostic criteria for definite or probable disease. The CDR3 covers 12 residues. Germline values: CDR1 SGHNT, CDR2 YYREEE (reference sequence). V lost 6 bases and J lost 3, with 10 bases in between. The sequence was obtained from a human donor with Susac syndrome. The rearrangement joins TRBV5-4 to TRBJ2-7; D unclear. The sequencing sample was made of CD8+ T cells from PBMCs. CDR3 coding DNA: TGTGCCAGCAAGCACAGAGTCTACGAGCAGTACTTC. The encoded protein is CASKHRVYEQYF.